This T cell receptor beta chain emerged from a study of OX40 agonist ivuxolimab in advanced cancers. General study findings and limits: Among T cells, CD8+ cells averaged more expanded clones than CD4+ cells. Dosing at 0.1 to 3.0 mg/kg was accompanied by clonal expansion of CD4+ and CD8+ blood T cells by week 6.

As to this clone: The antigen remains unidentified.

Between the trimmed V and J ends, which lost 2 bases and 0 bases, there was a span of 12 bases. Germline V lookup: CDR1 SGHRS, CDR2 YFSETQ. This CDR3 spans 17 amino acids. Produced via immunoSEQ multiplex PCR; TCRdb's table is partial and in-frame only. The sample holds approximately 82,000 clones, under 90% seen once. The V call is TRBV5-1, the J call TRBJ2-6; either TRBD1 or TRBD2 may fit D (5 bases each). This TCR was recovered from an adult with an advanced solid tumor such as melanoma, head and neck, liver or kidney cancer. The starting material was CD4+ or CD8+ T cells sorted from blood, obtained in a trial of the OX40 agonist ivuxolimab. CDR3 loop: CASSLAGTFSGANVLTF. The CDR3 DNA is TGCGCCAGCAGCTTAGCAGGGACCTTCTCTGGGGCCAACGTCCTGACTTTC.